Shown below are 17 T cell receptor beta chains from a single sample sequenced in a study of blood T cells in healthy people across ages. Alongside a J-beta primer mix, a sample-barcoded 5' primer served in a second PCR lasting roughly 6 to 11 cycles. Each CDR3 protein gets one entry after TCRdb re-called the 5' RACE reads with MiXCR. The repertoire holds over 1,500,000 distinct CDR3 sequences, with roughly two fifths as singletons. The sequenced sample was blood. All receptors come from a human donor in good health.

J is TRBJ2-7 and V is TRBV2; D is undetermined. The ends were cut back, 2 bases at V and 1 base at J, with 15 bases in the middle. Germline CDR1 is SNHLY and CDR2 is FYNNEI. This CDR3 region has 16 residues. In DNA, the CDR3 is TGTGCCAGCAGTGAATTGTCGGCAGGAGCGTCCTACGAGCAGTACTTC. Its protein is CASSELSAGASYEQYF.

Comments on this clonotype: A much larger clone lies a single base off, so this may be a read error. This chain uses TRBV7-2 with TRBJ2-1; D unresolved. Germline CDR1 and CDR2: SGHTA and FQGNSA. The CDR3 contains 13 residues. The CDR3 spells CAGSLDVYNEQFF. CDR3 DNA: TGTGCCGGCAGCTTAGACGTTTACAATGAGCAGTTCTTC.

The chain recombines TRBV5-1 with TRBJ1-2; unclear D gene. Germline V CDR1 and CDR2: SGHRS, YFSETQ. The CDR3 is 16 residues long. The germline V and J ends were trimmed by 0 bases and 3 bases, with 15 bases remaining between them. The CDR3: CASSLAGIRDDYGYTF. The DNA for the CDR3 is TGCGCCAGCAGCTTGGCCGGGATACGGGATGACTATGGCTACACCTTC.

This chain links TRBV9 with TRBJ2-1, with D perhaps TRBD2 (6 bases). The CDR3 consists of 12 residues. V gave up 1 base and J gave up 13 bases, with 12 bases separating them. Germline loops: CDR1 SGDLS, CDR2 YYNGEE. The chain's CDR3 is CASSVSERVQFF. CDR3 in DNA: TGTGCCAGCAGCGTATCGGAGCGGGTTCAGTTCTTC.

The chain combines TRBV20-1 with TRBJ1-2; 9 bases are shared with TRBD1. Trimming at V came to 1 base and at J to 0 bases, leaving 15 bases not matched to a gene. The CDR3 consists of 19 residues. In germline, CDR1 is DFQATT, CDR2 SNEGSKA (reference sequence). The CDR3 protein is CSARALLTQGAPTNYGYTF. Written as DNA, the CDR3 is TGCAGTGCTAGAGCCTTGCTGACACAGGGGGCCCCAACTAACTATGGCTACACCTTC.

The rearrangement links TRBV24-1 to TRBJ2-3; no clear D gene. The CDR3 spans 14 residues. Trimming cost V 1 base and J 6 bases, with 10 bases left between them. Germline V gene lookup returns CDR1 KGHDR and CDR2 SFDVKD. The CDR3 DNA follows: TGTGCCACCAGTGATTTTACCAAGCCTGATACGCAGTATTTT. The encoded protein is CATSDFTKPDTQYF.

This clonotype has more than one count but fewer than ten. The chain links TRBV6-2 or TRBV6-3 to TRBJ2-3; D gene uncertain. Trimming took off 2 bases at V and 6 bases at J, with 9 bases between the two ends. The germline CDR1 and CDR2 sequences are MNHEY and SVGEGT. The CDR3 sequence is 13 residues long. CDR3 DNA: TGTGCCAGCAGTTACCGGGCAGTCGATACGCAGTATTTT. It encodes CASSYRAVDTQYF.

V and J are TRBV12-3 or TRBV12-4 and TRBJ2-3; TRBD1 or TRBD2 may be the D gene (6 bases each). Trimming stripped 3 bases from V and 4 bases from J, with 11 bases between. This CDR3 contains 14 residues. The CDR3 spells CASSFWGAADTQYF. For the CDR3, the DNA is TGTGCCAGCAGTTTTTGGGGGGCTGCAGATACGCAGTATTTT.

The J gene is TRBJ2-5, the V gene TRBV10-3; D might be TRBD1 (6 bases). CDR1 ENHRY and CDR2 SYGVKD come from the germline V gene. V gave up 5 bases and J gave up 5 bases, with 15 bases separating them. This CDR3 comprises 14 residues. The CDR3 DNA reads TGTGCCATCAGTAGGGACAAGTTGGAGGAGACCCAGTACTTC. This sequence encodes CAISRDKLEETQYF.

This clonotype showed up just a few times. The chain couples TRBV7-2 to TRBJ2-3; D not certain. The CDR3 runs 17 residues. V gave up 7 bases and J gave up 2 bases, with 22 bases separating them. The germline V gene has CDR1 SGHTA and CDR2 FQGNSA. For the CDR3, the DNA is TGTGCCAGCACCGAGCACCCCCCGGGCAGAAACACAGATACGCAGTATTTT. Its translation is CASTEHPPGRNTDTQYF. Full variable domain (missing parts from reference TRBV7-2 and TRBJ2-3): GAGVSQSPSNKVTEKGKDVELRCDPISGHTALYWYRQSLGQGLEFLIYFQGNSAPDKSGLPSDRFSAERTGGSVSTLTIQRTQQEDSAVYLCASTEHPPGRNTDTQYFGPGTRLTVL.

This clonotype came up a few times. A read error may account for a junction end that differs from germline. The rearrangement joins TRBV7-7 to TRBJ2-5, with a possible D match to TRBD2 (7 bases). Germline V CDR1 and CDR2: SSHAT, FNYEAQ (reference sequence). The CDR3 is 14 residues long. CDR3 loop: CASSQMGGLETQYF. The DNA for the CDR3 is TGTGCTAGCAGCCAAATGGGGGGGCTGGAGACCCAGTACTTC.

This rearrangement joins TRBV4-1 to TRBJ1-2; 8 bases fit TRBD1. CDR1 is MGHRA and CDR2 is YSYEKL in the germline V gene. V was pared by 1 base and J by 7 bases, with 2 bases of the junction left unmatched. The CDR3 extends over 13 amino acids. In DNA, the CDR3 is TGCGCCAGCAGCCAAGGACAGGGGCTTGGCTACACCTTC. Its translation is CASSQGQGLGYTF.

This sequence joins TRBV6-5 and TRBJ2-4; weak D call: TRBD1 (7 bases). CDR3 length equals 16 residues. Trimming cost V 5 bases and J 13 bases, with 27 bases left between them. Germline CDR1 MNHEY, CDR2 SVGAGI. The CDR3 sequence is CASSRQGGVSVFEQYF. The CDR3 nucleotides are TGTGCCAGCAGTCGACAGGGCGGGGTATCAGTTTTTGAGCAGTACTTC.

The chain has TRBV7-9 and TRBJ2-1; TRBD1 matches 8 bases. The CDR3 has 13 amino acids. The junction had 5 bases not matched to a gene; V was cut back by 6 bases and J by 7 bases. The germline V gene encodes CDR1 SEHNR and CDR2 FQNEAQ (reference sequence). In DNA form, the CDR3 reads TGTGCCAGCAGGCAGGGGGCTTCGAATGAGCAGTTCTTC. The encoded protein is CASRQGASNEQFF.

The chain is built from TRBV7-2 and TRBJ1-6; 8 bases map to TRBD1. The junction had 6 bases not matched to a gene; V was cut back by 5 bases and J by 6 bases. The CDR3 length is 15 residues. Germline assignment: CDR1 SGHTA and CDR2 FQGNSA. The CDR3 reads CASSERTGSNSPLHF. The CDR3 DNA reads as TGTGCCAGCAGCGAACGGACAGGGAGTAATTCACCCCTCCACTTT.

The chain employs TRBV24-1 and TRBJ2-1; possibly TRBD1 for D (5 bases). This CDR3 region has 13 residues. Germline V gives CDR1 KGHDR, CDR2 SFDVKD. V was shortened by 10 bases and J by 9 bases, with 18 bases between the two germline ends. CDR3 protein: CATTATGFGEQFF. In DNA, the CDR3 is TGTGCCACGACAGCTACAGGTTTCGGTGAGCAGTTCTTC.

This clonotype occurred a few times. This chain connects TRBV9 to TRBJ2-7; D is perhaps TRBD1 (5 bases). V dropped 0 bases and J dropped 0 bases, with 10 bases sitting between them. CDR3 size: 15 residues. Germline V gene data show CDR1 as SGDLS and CDR2 as YYNGEE. In nucleotides, the CDR3 is TGTGCCAGCAGCGTAGGAGTGGGGCCCTCCTACGAGCAGTACTTC. The encoded protein is CASSVGVGPSYEQYF.